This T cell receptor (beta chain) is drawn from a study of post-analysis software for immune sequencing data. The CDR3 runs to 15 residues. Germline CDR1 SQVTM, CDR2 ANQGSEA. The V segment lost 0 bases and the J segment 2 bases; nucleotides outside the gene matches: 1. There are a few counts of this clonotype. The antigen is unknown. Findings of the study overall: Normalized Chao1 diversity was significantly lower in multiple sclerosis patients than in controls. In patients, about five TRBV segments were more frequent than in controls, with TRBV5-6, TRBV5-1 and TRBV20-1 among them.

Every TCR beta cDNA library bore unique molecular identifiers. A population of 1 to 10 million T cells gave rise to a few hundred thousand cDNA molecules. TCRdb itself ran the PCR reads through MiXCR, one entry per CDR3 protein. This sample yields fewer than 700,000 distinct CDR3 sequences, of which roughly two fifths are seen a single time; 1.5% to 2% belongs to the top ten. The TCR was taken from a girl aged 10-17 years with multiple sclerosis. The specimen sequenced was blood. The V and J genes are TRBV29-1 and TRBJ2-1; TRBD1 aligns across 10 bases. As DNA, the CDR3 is TGCAGCGTTGAAGATGGACAGGGGGCCTACAATGAGCAGTTCTTC. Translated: CSVEDGQGAYNEQFF.